Below are 27 T cell receptor beta chains sequenced from a single sample in a study of blood T cell repertoires in COVID-19. Method: immunoSEQ multiplex PCR; TCRdb's copy keeps in-frame clones and lacks some. The sample has some 76,000 clones; 86% are singletons. Material: peripheral blood. These receptors all come from an older man in a cohort sampled during active COVID-19.

This chain uses TRBV18 with TRBJ2-7, with unresolved D. The CDR3 has 17 amino acids. Germline V CDR1 and CDR2: KGHSH, LQKENI. Deletions cut 3 bases from V and 0 bases from J, with 18 bases between. CDR3 coding DNA: TGTGCCAGCTCACCCCAACCTCCGGGTCCGAGCTCCTACGAGCAGTACTTC. Translating gives CASSPQPPGPSSYEQYF.

The chain carries TRBV11-2 and TRBJ1-6; D is unclear. Looked up from germline, CDR1 is SGHAT and CDR2 is FQNNGV. This CDR3 spans 15 amino acids. V lost 4 bases to trimming and J lost 7 bases, with 14 bases between them. In DNA form, the CDR3 reads TGTGCCAGCAGCTCGAATGGAGGGCGAAATTCACCCCTCCACTTT. Translation: CASSSNGGRNSPLHF. The full variable domain, its missing parts supplied by reference TRBV11-2 and TRBJ1-6, is EAGVAQSPRYKIIEKRQSVAFWCNPISGHATLYWYQQILGQGPKLLIQFQNNGVVDDSQLPKDRFSAERLKGVDSTLKIQPAKLEDSAVYLCASSSNGGRNSPLHFGNGTRLTVT.

The chain combines TRBV4-2 with TRBJ2-3; D perhaps matches TRBD1 (5 bases). The CDR3 is 16 residues long. From germline, CDR1 is LGHNA and CDR2 YNFKEQ. The V end lost 1 base, the J end lost 4 bases, and 15 bases lay between the germline ends. The CDR3 is CASSQVTQGGPDTQYF. Here the CDR3 DNA reads TGTGCCAGCAGCCAAGTCACCCAGGGCGGCCCAGATACGCAGTATTTT.

The chain joins TRBV4-1 to TRBJ2-3; 8 bases match TRBD2. The CDR3 extends over 18 amino acids. Germline trimming cut 0 bases from V and 4 bases from J; bases unmatched to any gene: 12. The germline V gene has CDR1 MGHRA and CDR2 YSYEKL. The DNA of the CDR3 is TGCGCCAGCAGCCAAGATCTGGGCCGGGGGGGCCGAGCAGATACGCAGTATTTT. It yields the protein CASSQDLGRGGRADTQYF.

The chain recombines TRBV5-4 with TRBJ2-1; D possibly corresponds to TRBD2 (5 bases). CDR1 is SGHNT and CDR2 is YYREEE in the germline V gene (reference sequence). The CDR3 extends over 15 amino acids. V lost 2 bases and J 0 bases, leaving 9 bases between the germline ends. CDR3 region: CASSLGSGSYNEQFF. The CDR3 nucleotides read TGTGCCAGCAGCTTAGGCAGCGGCTCCTACAATGAGCAGTTCTTC.

This chain links TRBV10-3 with TRBJ1-5, with 10 bases identical to TRBD1. The trim removed 0 bases at V and 4 bases at J, leaving 12 bases unmatched. The CDR3 spans 19 residues. Germline V gene sequence: CDR1 ENHRY, CDR2 SYGVKD. The CDR3 sequence: CAISESRTGGSEGNQPQHF. CDR3 in DNA: TGTGCCATCAGTGAGTCGCGGACAGGGGGTTCCGAGGGGAATCAGCCCCAGCATTTT.

The CDR3 bases are TGTGCCAGCAGTCTTAACAATGAGCAGTTCTTC. Amino acids: CASSLNNEQFF. This chain links TRBV12-3 or TRBV12-4 with TRBJ2-1; D is ambiguous. The ends were cut back, 5 bases at V and 5 bases at J, with 4 bases in the middle. The CDR3 covers 11 residues.

The chain couples TRBV13 to TRBJ2-3; D is undetermined. This CDR3 spans 13 amino acids. The V gene lost 4 bases and the J gene lost 5 bases, with 10 bases spanning the gap. Germline V CDR1 and CDR2: PRHDT, FYEKMQ (reference sequence). The CDR3 nucleotides are TGTGCCAGCAGCTCTCCCCCCGGAGATACGCAGTATTTT. Protein sequence: CASSSPPGDTQYF.

The V and J genes are TRBV7-9 and TRBJ2-5, with 9 bases matching TRBD2. The CDR3 covers 14 residues. With 5 bases clipped from V and 10 bases from J, the junction kept 11 bases outside the gene matches. CDR1 and CDR2 (germline): SEHNR, FQNEAQ (reference sequence). DNA of the CDR3: TGTGCCAGCAGCGCCCGGGCTAGCGGGAAGGACCAGTACTTC. It encodes CASSARASGKDQYF.

The sample holds a few counts of this clone. The chain joins TRBV18 to TRBJ1-2; D gene ambiguous. Germline-derived CDR1 and CDR2 are KGHSH and LQKENI. Trimming removed 5 bases at V and 6 bases at J, with 16 bases between. This CDR3 is 14 amino acids long. In nucleotides, the CDR3 is TGTGCCAGCTCATATGATGGGCTATTGGATGGCTACACCTTC. It yields the protein CASSYDGLLDGYTF.

This clone was seen only once. V gene TRBV2 combines with J gene TRBJ1-1; D perhaps matches TRBD1 (6 bases). The CDR3 has 14 residues. V was clipped by 6 bases and J by 0 bases, with 11 bases between them. Per the germline V gene, CDR1 is SNHLY and CDR2 is FYNNEI. The CDR3 sequence: CASSESGVNTEAFF. The CDR3, as DNA: TGTGCCAGCAGCGAGTCAGGGGTGAACACTGAAGCTTTCTTT.

This clone has only one observation. The J gene is TRBJ2-1, the V gene TRBV7-3; 8 bases map to TRBD2. The V gene end was trimmed by 3 bases and the J gene end by 1 base; junction bases not matched to a gene: 2. CDR1 SGHTA and CDR2 FQGTGA come from the germline V gene. The CDR3 covers 15 residues. CDR3 amino acids: CASSLRGASYNEQFF. CDR3 sequence (DNA): TGTGCCAGCAGCTTGCGGGGGGCTTCCTACAATGAGCAGTTCTTC.

This chain connects TRBV9 to TRBJ2-1; a possible D gene is TRBD2 (6 bases). Germline-derived CDR1 and CDR2 are SGDLS and YYNGEE. This CDR3 has 16 residues. The V gene lost 0 bases and the J gene lost 0 bases, with 10 bases spanning the gap. The CDR3, as DNA: TGTGCCAGCAGCGTAGATGGGGGGAGCTCCTACAATGAGCAGTTCTTC. This codes for CASSVDGGSSYNEQFF.

The chain is built from TRBV11-2 and TRBJ1-2; D is undetermined. The V end lost 5 bases, the J end lost 3 bases, and 13 bases lay between the germline ends. The CDR3 runs to 14 residues. Germline loops: CDR1 SGHAT, CDR2 FQNNGV. CDR3 nucleotide sequence: TGTGCCAGCAGCAAAAGCGGTTTGTACTATGGCTACACCTTC. Translated, it gives CASSKSGLYYGYTF. Supplemented by reference TRBV11-2 and TRBJ1-2, the full variable domain reads EAGVAQSPRYKIIEKRQSVAFWCNPISGHATLYWYQQILGQGPKLLIQFQNNGVVDDSQLPKDRFSAERLKGVDSTLKIQPAKLEDSAVYLCASSKSGLYYGYTFGSGTRLTVV.

This clone came up once. The V gene is TRBV2, the J gene TRBJ2-7; 8 positions agree with TRBD1. Losses at the gene ends were 7 bases for V and 2 bases for J; bases not matched to a gene: 4. CDR1 is SNHLY, CDR2 FYNNEI, per germline. The CDR3 is 13 amino acids. CDR3 in amino acids: CASKEQGAYEQYF. The CDR3 region has the DNA TGTGCCAGCAAAGAACAGGGGGCCTACGAGCAGTACTTC.

This sequence joins TRBV2 and TRBJ2-7; 9 nucleotides line up with TRBD1. Germline V gene sequence: CDR1 SNHLY, CDR2 FYNNEI. V lost 7 bases and J lost 5; bases outside the gene matches: 3. The length of the CDR3 is 12 residues. In nucleotides, the CDR3 is TGTGCCAGCAAGGGACAGGGCCACGAGCAGTACGTC. This gives the protein CASKGQGHEQYV.

This clone appeared once. The V and J genes are TRBV6-4 and TRBJ2-7; D possibly corresponds to TRBD2 (5 bases). Germline loops: CDR1 MRHNA, CDR2 SNTAGT. V dropped 6 bases and J dropped 12 bases, with 15 bases sitting between them. CDR3 length equals 11 residues. CDR3 protein: CASRAPSGLYV. CDR3 coding DNA: TGTGCCAGCAGGGCTCCATCGGGGTTGTACGTC.

The J gene is TRBJ1-5, the V gene TRBV10-2; 8 bases are a match to TRBD1. There are 12 residues in the CDR3. Germline CDR1 reads WSHSY; CDR2 reads SAAADI. The J segment lost 6 bases and the V segment lost 8 bases, leaving 3 bases of the junction unmatched. The CDR3 spells CASLDRGQPQHF. CDR3 nucleotide sequence: TGCGCCAGCCTTGACAGGGGTCAGCCCCAGCATTTT.

This rearrangement joins TRBV21-1 to TRBJ2-1; the DNA was not used to check the table's D call, TRBD1. TRBV21-1 is designated a pseudogene. The CDR3 has 15 residues. This chain's CDR3 is CATPKGGRYYNEQFF. The CDR3 region has the DNA TGTGCCACCCCAAAAGGGGGACGATACTACAATGAGCAGTTCTTC.

The rearrangement links TRBV3-1 (or the pseudogene TRBV3-2) to TRBJ2-5; perhaps TRBD1 as D (5 bases). The length of the CDR3 is 14 residues. Germline-derived CDR1 and CDR2 are LGHDT and YNNKEL (reference sequence). Trimming removed 1 base from V and 4 bases from J, with 10 bases in between. The CDR3 here is CASSQVDRIETQYF. The CDR3 nucleotides read TGTGCCAGCAGCCAAGTCGACAGAATAGAGACCCAGTACTTC.

This sequence joins TRBV7-2 and TRBJ2-1; 13 bases agree with TRBD2. The germline gives CDR1 SGHTA, CDR2 FQGNSA. The CDR3 sequence is 15 residues long. V shed 5 bases, J shed 7 bases, and the junction held 5 bases outside the gene matches. CDR3 residues: CASSKPGLAGNEQFF. CDR3 in DNA: TGTGCCAGCAGCAAACCGGGACTAGCGGGAAATGAGCAGTTCTTC.

CDR3 protein: CASSLGSGTGGFRDTQYF. The CDR3 DNA reads as TGTGCCAGCAGTTTAGGATCCGGGACAGGGGGTTTTCGGGATACGCAGTATTTT. The chain joins TRBV27 to TRBJ2-3; 11 bases are shared with TRBD1. CDR3 size: 18 residues. Germline V gives CDR1 MNHEY, CDR2 SMNVEV (reference sequence). Trimming took 2 bases from V and 6 from J; bases not matched to a gene: 13.

The chain employs TRBV13 and TRBJ2-5; TRBD2 is a possible D gene (7 bases). Germline CDR1 PRHDT, CDR2 FYEKMQ (reference sequence). V shed 0 bases and J shed 5 bases, with 13 bases lying between them. The CDR3 runs to 15 residues. The CDR3 DNA reads as TGTGCCAGCAGCTTAGGACGGGGGGCGTCGGAGACCCAGTACTTC. Amino acids: CASSLGRGASETQYF.

The table lists this clone with many counts. J is TRBJ1-2 and V is TRBV18, with D uncertain. V was shortened by 1 base and J by 1 base, with 10 bases between the two germline ends. CDR1 KGHSH and CDR2 LQKENI come from the germline V gene. This CDR3 has 15 amino acids. CDR3 bases: TGTGCCAGCTCACCACTCAATAGTGGTAACTATGGCTACACCTTC. Residues: CASSPLNSGNYGYTF.

V and J are TRBV9 and TRBJ2-1, with 12 nucleotides matching TRBD2. This CDR3 is 18 amino acids long. Trimming took 4 bases from V and 0 from J; bases not matched to a gene: 8. Germline values: CDR1 SGDLS, CDR2 YYNGEE. The CDR3 bases are TGTGCCAGCAGCCATACAACTAGCGGGGGGCCCTCCTACAATGAGCAGTTCTTC. This gives the protein CASSHTTSGGPSYNEQFF.

The V and J genes are TRBV21-1 and TRBJ1-2; TRBD1 was called by the table and not checked on the DNA. TRBV21-1 has pseudogene status. This CDR3 comprises 17 residues. CDR3 DNA: TGTGCCAGCAGCAAAGTTATCCAGGGCCTGTATGGGGCAGGCTACACCTTC. This sequence encodes CASSKVIQGLYGAGYTF.

This chain uses TRBV2 with TRBJ1-5; TRBD1 agrees at 9 bases. J gave up 7 bases and V 5 bases, and 6 bases lay outside the gene matches. The CDR3 is 14 residues long. Per the germline V gene, CDR1 is SNHLY and CDR2 is FYNNEI. CDR3 nucleotide sequence: TGTGCCAGCAGTCAACAGGGGGCACAACAGCCCCAGCATTTT. Translated, it gives CASSQQGAQQPQHF.